This entry concerns a single TCR beta chain. Its recognized antigen is unknown. No much larger clone exists at a distance of one base, and base qualities are not known. For this chain, trimming is 3 bases at the V end and 4 bases at the J end, and the number of junction bases without a gene match is 8. There are 16 amino acids in the CDR3, from cysteine to phenylalanine inclusive. This entry keeps only the CDR3 DNA: 48 bases, framed from base 1. Via the germline V gene (reference sequence), CDR1 is DFQATT and CDR2 SNEGSKA. The method was the immunoSEQ multiplex PCR assay. DNA from the cultured and isolated CD4+ T cells underwent TCR beta CDR3 sequencing. In the paper's pipeline: Non-productive TCR sequences were removed, reads were trimmed to the CDR3 region, and CDR3s of at least 7 amino acids were retained. Antigen-specific clonotypes were identified with the MANAFEST web app by comparing expansion in peptide wells against reference cultures. To count as positive, a clone had to show expansion at FDR<0.05 compared with the reference and with all other wells, an odds ratio above 5, and a frequency above 0.1% in two replicate wells. Clonotypes significantly expanded in SARS-CoV-2 spike wells and in at least one common cold coronavirus spike condition were defined as cross-reactive. Levenshtein distance calculated with the stringdist R package was used to assess CDR3 similarity, and unrooted trees were constructed with ape in R 3.6.1. The immuneACCESS repertoire file appears here via TCRdb, limited to in-frame rearrangements. These files lack a portion of the clones; in checked studies, under half of the deficit traces to unresolved V genes, and the cause of the others is not known. Clone size and V and J calls were adopted from that table, with D and trimming inferred from the DNA. The sample table records tens of thousands of clones; 73% of these occur just once. The ten largest clones take up about 2.5% of the sample.

This specimen comes from a study of vaccination effects on CD4 cells after COVID-19 (dated by TCRdb to 2022 to 2024). In terms of the full investigation: In the ViraFEST assay, PBMC were stimulated with viral peptide pools, and TCR sequencing was then used to find antigen-specific CD4+ T cell clonotypes based on their expansion. Post-vaccine samples across the study were collected a median of 72 days after the second dose, with a range of 14 to 241. A total of 10 COVID-19 convalescent patients and a few SARS-CoV-2-naive healthy vaccine recipients were included in the full study. Cultures from other donors in the study were sequenced with the Oncomine TCR Beta short-read assay on an Illumina iSeq 100. Under 2.5 million PBMC per well were cultured with 9 to 10 ug/ml peptides in IMDM containing around 5% human AB serum, about 9 IU/ml IL-2 and gentamicin. SARS-CoV-2 spike-specific CD4+ TCR repertoires from before and after mRNA vaccination were compared in COVID-19 convalescent patients and in infection-naive vaccine recipients. The study at large found these results: At late post-vaccination timepoints, both infection-induced and vaccine-induced clones showed marked clonal contraction, consistent with waning T cell responses. The study was limited by a small number of convalescent patients and lacked early post-infection timepoints. Among healthy vaccine recipients, nearly all vaccine-induced clones were SARS-CoV-2 mono-reactive, and only 1 of 255 was cross-reactive with common cold coronaviruses.

After more than 9 days of culture, CD4+ T cells were isolated with the EasySep CD4+ T cell isolation kit. Participants received two doses of either the BNT162b2 or the mRNA-1273 mRNA SARS-CoV-2 vaccine. Healthy vaccine recipients had no prior SARS-CoV-2 infection, confirmed by negative nucleocapsid antibodies before and after vaccination. Half of the culture medium was replaced with fresh IL-2-containing medium on days 3 and 7. Each peptide stimulation condition was cultured in triplicate wells unless otherwise noted. Using Ficoll-Paque Plus gradient centrifugation, PBMC were separated from whole blood and then either used fresh or cryopreserved at -140C. The QIAamp micro DNA kit was used to extract genomic DNA from the cultured CD4+ T cells.

The rearrangement joined TRBV20-1 to TRBJ1-5; 11 central bases correspond to TRBD1. The sample was CD4+ T cells from PBMCs cultured without peptide, taken after COVID-19 vaccination. The sequence derives from a human donor who received a COVID-19 vaccine. The sequence in DNA is TGCAGTGCTAGTGTTGGGACAGGGGGGGCGAATCAGCCCCAGCATTTT. This translates into CSASVGTGGANQPQHF.